This TCR beta chain was recovered during a study of blood T cells in healthy people across ages. Study-wide results and limits: Age brought a roughly linear fall in TCR beta diversity measured per million T cells.

Each sample had at least 7 million PBMCs isolated. Concerning this clonotype: Its antigen is still unknown.

The CDR3 runs to 14 residues. J gave up 5 bases and V 3 bases, and 6 bases lay outside the gene matches. CDR1 is SNHLY and CDR2 is FYNNEI in the germline V gene. Using a J-beta primer mix together with a sample-barcoded 5' primer, a second PCR was run for roughly 7 to 12 cycles. Unique molecular identifiers of 12 random nucleotides labeled each cDNA. TCRdb reanalysed the 5' RACE reads using MiXCR and keeps one entry per CDR3 protein. This sample has about 1.4 million distinct CDR3 sequences, with approximately 59% found just once. V usage is TRBV2 and J usage is TRBJ2-5; the match to TRBD1 covers 7 bases. The sequenced material came from blood. The source of this sequence is a man between 18 and 35 years old in good health. The CDR3 DNA reads TGTGCCAGCAGTGATCAAGGGGGCGGTGAGACCCAGTACTTC. Its translation is CASSDQGGGETQYF.